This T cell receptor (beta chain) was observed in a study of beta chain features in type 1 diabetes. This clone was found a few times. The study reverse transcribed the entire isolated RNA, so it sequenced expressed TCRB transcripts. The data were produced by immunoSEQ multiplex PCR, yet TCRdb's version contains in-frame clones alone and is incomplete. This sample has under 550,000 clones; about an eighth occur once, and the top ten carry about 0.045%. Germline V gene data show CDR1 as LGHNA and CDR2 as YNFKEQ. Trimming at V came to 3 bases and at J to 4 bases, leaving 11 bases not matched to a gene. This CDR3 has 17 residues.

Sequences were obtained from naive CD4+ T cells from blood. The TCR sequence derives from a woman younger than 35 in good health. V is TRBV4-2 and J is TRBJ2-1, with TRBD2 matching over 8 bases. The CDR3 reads CASSHQAASGGYNEQFF. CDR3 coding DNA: TGTGCCAGCAGCCATCAAGCCGCCAGCGGGGGATACAATGAGCAGTTCTTC.